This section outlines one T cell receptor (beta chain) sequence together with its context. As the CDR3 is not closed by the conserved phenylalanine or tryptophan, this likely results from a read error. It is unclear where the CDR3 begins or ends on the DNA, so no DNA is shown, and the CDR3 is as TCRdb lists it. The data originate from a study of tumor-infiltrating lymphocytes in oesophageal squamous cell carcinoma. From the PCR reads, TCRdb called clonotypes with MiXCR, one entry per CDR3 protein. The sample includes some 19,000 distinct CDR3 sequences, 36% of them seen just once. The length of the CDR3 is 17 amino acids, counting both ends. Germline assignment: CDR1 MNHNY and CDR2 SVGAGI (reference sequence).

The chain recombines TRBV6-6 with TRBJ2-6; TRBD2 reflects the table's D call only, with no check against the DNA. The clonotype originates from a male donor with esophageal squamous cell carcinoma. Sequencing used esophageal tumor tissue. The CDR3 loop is CASSYQLAASYEQYFGA.